These T cell receptor beta chains were read from a single sample in a study of Graves' ophthalmopathy and Graves' hyperthyroidism. MiXCR was run by TCRdb on the multiplex PCR reads, yielding one entry per CDR3 protein. Seen here are some 47,000 distinct CDR3 sequences, over 45% observed once, and the top ten hold about 24%. The sequenced sample was peripheral blood. These receptors were collected from an adult man with Graves' ophthalmopathy. The CDR3 runs from the conserved cysteine through the conserved F or W. D genes are given only for firm matches. For some rows the clone size is stated as once, few or many, or as a class when expanded; others skip it.

TRBJ2-3,TRBV7-3,many,-,CASSLNRNTDTQYF,TGTGCCAGCAGCTTAAACAGGAACACAGATACGCAGTATTTT
TRBJ2-5,TRBV12-3/TRBV12-4,-,TRBD1,CASSEQGAETQYF,TGTGCCAGCAGCGAACAGGGGGCAGAGACCCAGTACTTC
TRBJ2-5,TRBV20-1,few,TRBD2,CSAPPGTSTQYF,TGCAGTGCCCCACCCGGGACTAGTACCCAGTACTTC
TRBJ2-3,TRBV6-1,-,-,CASSDNGVTDTQYF,TGTGCCAGCAGTGACAACGGGGTCACAGATACGCAGTATTTT
TRBJ2-5,TRBV20-1,many,-,CSARGRRIFQETQYF,TGCAGTGCTAGAGGCAGGCGAATATTCCAAGAGACCCAGTACTTC
TRBJ1-1,TRBV5-1,-,-,CASCVGTLNTEASF,TGTGCCAGCTGCGTAGGGACCTTGAACACTGAAGCTTCCTTT
TRBJ1-1,TRBV7-9,once,-,CASSLTGSDTEASF,TGTGCCAGCAGCTTAACCGGCAGTGACACTGAAGCTTCCTTT
TRBJ1-4,TRBV6-6,-,-,CASSSTRVGGEKLFF,TGTGCCAGCAGTTCCACCAGGGTAGGCGGTGAAAAACTGTTTTTT
TRBJ2-3,TRBV9,many,-,CASSVGGAETDTQYF,TGTGCCAGCAGCGTTGGAGGAGCGGAGACAGATACGCAGTATTTT
TRBJ2-7,TRBV7-2,-,TRBD1,CASSSGQGAIEQYF,TGTGCCAGCAGCTCGGGACAGGGGGCGATCGAGCAGTACTTC